These 5 T cell receptor beta chains were sequenced from one sample in a study of T-cell reconstitution after alpha-beta-depleted transplantation in children. It was with unique molecular identifiers that the TCRbeta library was prepared. TCRdb re-called the PCR reads through MiXCR, storing one row per CDR3 protein. The profile shows about 580,000 distinct CDR3 sequences, 27% of them singletons. This specimen was PBMCs, taken before TCRalphabeta/CD19-depleted stem cell transplant. The receptor source for this set is a boy younger than two with Wiskott-Aldrich syndrome, due to receive a stem cell transplant.

The V gene is TRBV4-1, the J gene TRBJ2-7; D unclear. The germline V and J ends were trimmed by 2 bases and 3 bases, with 14 bases remaining between them. The germline V gene has CDR1 MGHRA and CDR2 YSYEKL. The CDR3 has 15 amino acids. The CDR3 coding sequence is TGCGCCAGCAGCCAAACGGGTCCTGGGTACTACGAGCAGTACTTC. Encoded protein: CASSQTGPGYYEQYF.

This clonotype has only a few counts. J is TRBJ2-1 and V is TRBV4-2, with TRBD2 matching 9 bases. This CDR3 spans 17 amino acids. Germline CDR1 and CDR2: LGHNA and YNFKEQ. V trimming: 1 base; J trimming: 7 bases; junction bases outside the gene matches: 11. CDR3 loop: CASSQGGTLAGRNEQFF. CDR3 sequence (DNA): TGTGCCAGCAGCCAAGGGGGGACGCTAGCGGGGAGAAATGAGCAGTTCTTC.

The CDR3 DNA is TGCGCCAGCAGCTTGGGGCCCGGACTCAAGGATCCCCAGTACTTC. Amino acids: CASSLGPGLKDPQYF. This chain links TRBV5-1 with TRBJ2-5; D is possibly TRBD2 (5 bases). V was shortened by 0 bases and J by 9 bases, with 18 bases between the two germline ends. CDR1 SGHRS and CDR2 YFSETQ come from the germline V gene. The CDR3 is 15 residues long.

The rearrangement links TRBV7-6 to TRBJ2-7, with 8 nucleotides matching TRBD2. CDR3 size: 14 residues. Germline V gene sequence: CDR1 SGHVS, CDR2 FNYEAQ. V lost 6 bases, J lost 4 bases, and 8 bases stayed unmatched. DNA for the CDR3: TGTGCCAGCAGTCCCGGACTAGCAGATTACGAGCAGTACTTC. It encodes CASSPGLADYEQYF.

V usage is TRBV28 and J usage is TRBJ2-5, with D possibly called TRBD1 or TRBD2 (5 bases each). The germline gives CDR1 MDHEN, CDR2 SYDVKM. The CDR3 loop spans 15 amino acids. Trimming removed 1 base at V and 4 bases at J, with 13 bases between. The CDR3 DNA is TGTGCCAGCAGTTTATACGGGACCCATGGAGAGACCCAGTACTTC. The encoded protein is CASSLYGTHGETQYF.